The 3 T cell receptor beta chains below were found in one sample sequenced in a study of T-cell reconstitution after alpha-beta-depleted transplantation in children. TCRbeta library preparation incorporated unique molecular identifiers. Each CDR3 protein gets one entry after TCRdb re-called the PCR reads with MiXCR. The sample lists 75,000 to 80,000 distinct CDR3 sequences; less than 20% were seen once. The source material was PBMCs, mostly from graft donor cells, sampled 360 days after TCRalphabeta/CD19-depleted stem cell transplant. The receptors originated from a male patient between 2 and 10 years old who had a stem cell transplant for acute lymphoblastic leukemia, so the T cells may come from the graft donor.

The chain employs TRBV12-3 or TRBV12-4 and TRBJ2-7; 8 bases are shared with TRBD1. The CDR3 consists of 13 residues. The V gene end was trimmed by 6 bases and the J gene end by 4 bases; junction bases not matched to a gene: 5. The CDR3 spells CASRAGQGYEQYF. The CDR3 DNA follows: TGTGCCAGCAGGGCCGGACAGGGTTACGAGCAGTACTTC.

In its sample, this clonotype was seen many times. The V and J genes are TRBV6-1 and TRBJ2-7, with TRBD1 identical over 10 bases. CDR1 is MNHNS, CDR2 SASEGT, per germline. The V gene end was trimmed by 6 bases and the J gene end by 3 bases; junction bases not matched to a gene: 5. The CDR3 is 14 amino acids. The CDR3 DNA sequence: TGTGCCAGCAGCCGGGACAGGGGCCACTACGAGCAGTACTTC. Translation gives CASSRDRGHYEQYF.

The V and J genes are TRBV20-1 and TRBJ1-5, with D maybe TRBD1 (6 bases). Trimming took off 3 bases at V and 5 bases at J, with 14 bases between the two ends. The CDR3 is made up of 14 amino acids. Germline CDR1 and CDR2: DFQATT and SNEGSKA (reference sequence). In DNA form, the CDR3 reads TGCAGTGCTAGCCCCACAGGGTTCCATCAGCCCCAGCATTTT. This sequence encodes CSASPTGFHQPQHF.